These T cell receptor beta chains were read from a single sample in a study of blood T cell repertoires in COVID-19. TCRdb's table, derived via immunoSEQ multiplex PCR, lists solely in-frame clones and lacks some. The sample records under 250,000 clones, approximately 90% being singletons. Source material: peripheral blood. Every receptor here comes from a man in his fifties or sixties with COVID-19, enrolled during active disease. Both conserved end residues are part of each CDR3. The order of the fields is V gene, CDR3 length, D gene, clone size, J gene, CDR3 protein, CDR3 DNA. A D gene is named only where the DNA matches it firmly. Some rows have no size entry. The others give once, few or many, or a class for an expanded clone.

>TRBV7-2|14|TRBD2|-|TRBJ2-1
CASSLTSAHLEQFF
TGTGCCAGCAGCCTGACTAGCGCCCATCTTGAGCAGTTCTTC
>TRBV24-1|15|TRBD1|once|TRBJ2-3
CATSDRDRHADTQYF
TGTGCCACCAGTGATCGGGACAGGCACGCAGATACGCAGTATTTT
>TRBV5-1|18|TRBD2|-|TRBJ2-1
CASSPATSGVNSYNEQFF
TGCGCCAGCAGCCCTGCGACTAGCGGGGTCAACTCCTACAATGAGCAGTTCTTC
>TRBV28|12|-|-|TRBJ2-7
CASSEGSYEQYF
TGTGCCAGCAGTGAGGGATCCTACGAGCAGTACTTC
>TRBV30|12|TRBD1|-|TRBJ2-7
CAWSPTGAEQYF
TGTGCCTGGAGTCCCACAGGGGCCGAGCAGTACTTC
>TRBV10-3|17|TRBD1|-|TRBJ2-1
CAISESLGQGTYNEQFF
TGTGCCATCAGTGAGTCTCTGGGACAGGGGACTTACAATGAGCAGTTCTTC
>TRBV4-1|16|TRBD2|-|TRBJ2-3
CASSIERGARADTQYF
TGCGCCAGCAGCATAGAGCGGGGGGCCAGGGCAGATACGCAGTATTTT
>TRBV6-1|17|TRBD2|-|TRBJ2-3
CASSEEGSGRLTDTQYF
TGTGCCAGCAGTGAAGAAGGGAGCGGGAGGCTTACAGATACGCAGTATTTT
>TRBV29-1|13|-|-|TRBJ1-4
CSGLQGGEEKLFF
TGCAGCGGTTTACAGGGAGGGGAAGAAAAACTGTTTTTT
>TRBV5-3|17|-|-|TRBJ2-2
CARSSPGGPGDTGELFF
TGTGCCAGAAGCTCCCCCGGGGGGCCCGGGGACACCGGGGAGCTGTTTTTT
>TRBV6-5|16|-|-|TRBJ1-6
CASSYSANRVNSPLHF
TGTGCCAGCAGTTACTCCGCTAACAGGGTTAATTCACCCCTCCACTTT
>TRBV5-4|17|-|once|TRBJ2-6
CASSVRLSDSGANVLTF
TGTGCCAGCAGCGTGAGGTTGTCGGACTCTGGGGCCAACGTCCTGACTTTC
>TRBV27|14|-|-|TRBJ2-1
CASSLWSQGNEQFF
TGTGCCAGCAGTTTATGGTCCCAGGGCAATGAGCAGTTCTTC
>TRBV10-2|15|-|-|TRBJ1-2
CASSEYQRAGHGYTF
TGCGCCAGCAGTGAGTACCAGCGGGCAGGACATGGCTACACCTTC
>TRBV15|15|-|-|TRBJ2-3
CATSRDSPSTDTQYF
TGTGCCACCAGCAGAGATTCCCCTAGCACAGATACGCAGTATTTT
>TRBV9|16|-|-|TRBJ1-6
CASSVDSGAQNSPLHF
TGTGCCAGCAGCGTAGATTCAGGGGCGCAGAATTCACCCCTCCACTTT
>TRBV6-5|15|-|-|TRBJ2-7
CASSYSVGPQGEQYF
TGTGCCAGCAGTTACTCTGTTGGACCTCAGGGCGAGCAGTACTTC
>TRBV25-1|16|TRBD1|-|TRBJ2-6
CASSFARGPGANVLTF
TGTGCCAGCAGTTTCGCGAGGGGGCCTGGGGCCAACGTCCTGACTTTC
>TRBV11-2|16|TRBD2|many|TRBJ2-1
CASRGGGTRGYNEQFF
TGTGCCAGCAGGGGGGGAGGGACTAGAGGCTACAATGAGCAGTTCTTC
>TRBV27|14|TRBD1|-|TRBJ2-7
CASQRDRAHYEQYF
TGTGCTTCGCAGCGTGACAGGGCGCACTACGAGCAGTACTTC
>TRBV11-2|14|TRBD1|-|TRBJ2-3
CASSLDRGLDTQYF
TGTGCCAGCAGCTTGGACAGGGGCTTAGATACGCAGTATTTT
>TRBV5-1|16|-|-|TRBJ2-2
CASSLAAGQNTGELFF
TGCGCCAGCAGCTTGGCGGCAGGACAAAACACCGGGGAGCTGTTTTTT
>TRBV19|15|-|-|TRBJ2-4
CASSPTGGAKNIQYF
TGTGCCAGTAGCCCGACAGGAGGTGCCAAAAACATTCAGTACTTC
>TRBV5-1|17|TRBD2|-|TRBJ2-7
CASSPGTSGSVVDEQYF
TGCGCCAGCAGCCCTGGGACTAGCGGGAGTGTAGTTGACGAGCAGTACTTC
>TRBV19|16|-|-|TRBJ1-3
CASSLPAGAPGNTIYF
TGTGCCAGTAGTCTTCCCGCAGGCGCGCCTGGAAACACCATATATTTT
>TRBV4-3|15|-|-|TRBJ2-3
CASSQGLDRAGTQYF
TGCGCCAGCAGCCAGGGACTTGACAGGGCCGGCACGCAGTATTTT
>TRBV11-3|16|TRBD1|-|TRBJ2-2
CASSLRQGVGTGELFF
TGTGCCAGCAGCTTAAGACAGGGGGTTGGCACCGGGGAGCTGTTTTTT
>TRBV5-1|15|TRBD1|-|TRBJ2-1
CASSQGQGLNNEQFF
TGCGCCAGCAGCCAAGGACAGGGTCTCAACAATGAGCAGTTCTTC
>TRBV5-6|16|-|-|TRBJ1-5
CASSLSGKGGNQPQHF
TGTGCCAGCAGCTTGTCGGGTAAAGGGGGAAATCAGCCCCAGCATTTT
>TRBV27|13|-|-|TRBJ1-1
CASRTQGGTEAFF
TGTGCCAGCAGAACCCAGGGAGGCACTGAAGCTTTCTTT
>TRBV19|16|TRBD1|-|TRBJ1-1
CASSRGQGRSNTEAFF
TGTGCCAGTAGTAGAGGACAGGGACGGTCGAACACTGAAGCTTTCTTT
>TRBV3-1/TRBV3-2|16|-|-|TRBJ2-3
CASSGLDRGATDTQYF
TGTGCCAGCAGCGGGCTAGACCGGGGGGCCACAGATACGCAGTATTTT
>TRBV27|15|TRBD2|-|TRBJ2-1
CASSALAGGGNEQFF
TGTGCCAGCAGTGCCCTAGCGGGAGGAGGGAATGAGCAGTTCTTC
>TRBV5-5|16|TRBD1|-|TRBJ2-2
CASRQPGQGVTGELFF
TGTGCCAGCAGGCAGCCGGGACAGGGAGTAACCGGGGAGCTGTTTTTT
>TRBV2|14|-|-|TRBJ2-7
CASSEQGSPYEQYF
TGTGCCAGCAGTGAACAGGGGTCCCCCTACGAGCAGTACTTC
>TRBV7-3|13|-|-|TRBJ2-3
CASSSSRTDTQYF
TGTGCCAGCAGCTCGAGTCGCACAGATACGCAGTATTTT
>TRBV28|16|TRBD1|-|TRBJ2-3
CASSEKGQRNTDTQYF
TGTGCCAGCAGTGAAAAGGGACAGAGAAACACAGATACGCAGTATTTT
>TRBV4-1|16|TRBD1|-|TRBJ2-6
CASSPGQTPGANVLTF
TGCGCCAGCAGCCCGGGACAGACTCCTGGGGCCAACGTCCTGACTTTC
>TRBV28|12|TRBD1|-|TRBJ1-2
CASSTGGYGYTF
TGTGCCAGCAGTACAGGGGGCTATGGCTACACCTTC
>TRBV7-2|16|TRBD2|-|TRBJ2-1
CASSLGTSGRRNEQFF
TGTGCCAGCAGCCTGGGGACTAGCGGGAGGCGGAATGAGCAGTTCTTC
>TRBV3-1/TRBV3-2|15|TRBD2|-|TRBJ2-5
CASSPLTSGEETQYF
TGTGCCAGCAGCCCACTGACTAGCGGGGAAGAGACCCAGTACTTC
>TRBV6-4|12|-|once|TRBJ1-3
CASSEAHDTIYF
TGTGCCAGCAGTGAGGCACACGACACCATATATTTT
>TRBV5-1|16|-|-|TRBJ1-6
CASSKQNYPYNSPLHF
TGCGCCAGCAGCAAACAGAATTACCCTTATAATTCACCCCTCCACTTT
>TRBV3-1/TRBV3-2|17|-|-|TRBJ2-7
CASSPRGGGEGLYEQYF
TGTGCCAGCAGCCCACGGGGAGGGGGAGAAGGGTTGTACGAGCAGTACTTC
>TRBV19|19|TRBD2|-|TRBJ2-2
CASSILVQRGDLNTGELFF
TGTGCCAGTAGTATCCTGGTCCAGCGGGGGGATTTAAACACCGGGGAGCTGTTTTTT
>TRBV21-1|17|-|-|TRBJ1-3
CASSRKGGQGDGNTIYF
TGTGCCAGCAGCCGAAAGGGGGGTCAGGGGGACGGAAACACCATATATTTT
>TRBV27|16|TRBD1|-|TRBJ2-3
CASSPAQGERTDTQYF
TGTGCCAGCAGTCCCGCACAGGGGGAGCGCACAGATACGCAGTATTTT
>TRBV10-1|17|-|-|TRBJ1-2
CASSESSPAGAHYGYTF
TGCGCCAGCAGTGAGTCGAGTCCGGCAGGGGCTCACTATGGCTACACCTTC
>TRBV28|16|TRBD2|-|TRBJ2-2
CASSSGLAGGAGELFF
TGTGCCAGCAGTTCGGGACTAGCGGGAGGAGCCGGGGAGCTGTTTTTT